The 25 T cell receptor beta chains listed next were all sequenced from one sample in a study of Ad26.COV2.S vaccination and SARS-CoV-2 variants. Libraries were prepared by immunoSEQ multiplex PCR; TCRdb keeps only in-frame clonotypes and omits some of them. Among about 680,000 clones, roughly 90% were seen once, and the ten largest hold roughly 1.5%. As for treatment: approximately 18 received Ad26.COV2.S at low or high dose, single or two shots; about 5 received placebo; per-sample allocation not given. Vaccine and placebo recipients were sampled on day 63 after the first injection. The specimen was peripheral blood, collected in a trial of Ad26.COV2.S vaccine versus placebo. The receptors derive from a person between 18 and 59 years old who received the Ad26.COV2.S COVID-19 vaccine or a placebo.

This chain connects TRBV6-2 or TRBV6-3 to TRBJ1-2; D gene ambiguous. In germline, CDR1 is MNHEY, CDR2 SVGEGT. Trimming took 2 bases from V and 4 from J, leaving 11 bases between them. The CDR3 length is 14 residues. This CDR3 is CASSYESLAYGYTF. The CDR3 DNA sequence: TGTGCCAGCAGTTACGAGTCCTTGGCCTATGGCTACACCTTC.

The chain joins TRBV9 to TRBJ2-1; D gene unclear. This CDR3 comprises 11 residues. The germline V gene has CDR1 SGDLS and CDR2 YYNGEE. V was cut by 4 bases and J by 7 bases, with 6 bases left in between. The CDR3 spells CASSISNEQFF. CDR3 nucleotides: TGTGCCAGCAGCATAAGTAATGAGCAGTTCTTC.

The chain employs TRBV18 and TRBJ1-5, with 9 bases aligning to TRBD1. This CDR3 has 17 amino acids. V dropped 3 bases and J dropped 0; count of bases not matched to a gene: 6. The germline V gene encodes CDR1 KGHSH and CDR2 LQKENI. The CDR3 loop reads CASSPPGQGFSNQPQHF. For the CDR3, the DNA is TGTGCCAGCTCACCCCCGGGACAGGGCTTTAGCAATCAGCCCCAGCATTTT. The full variable domain, with the rest looked up from reference TRBV18 and TRBJ1-5, is NAGVMQNPRHLVRRRGQEARLRCSPMKGHSHVYWYRQLPEEGLKFMVYLQKENIIDESGMPKERFSAEFPKEGPSILRIQQVVRGDSAAYFCASSPPGQGFSNQPQHFGDGTRLSIL.

The rearrangement uses TRBV19 and TRBJ1-4; D uncertain. CDR3 length: 13 amino acids. Trimming left V 3 bases short and J 4 bases short, with 6 bases between. Per germline, CDR1 LNHDA and CDR2 SQIVND (reference sequence). CDR3 protein: CASSMTNNEKLFF. CDR3 nucleotides: TGTGCCAGTAGTATGACAAATAATGAAAAACTGTTTTTT.

The J gene is TRBJ2-2, the V gene TRBV5-1; 7 positions agree with TRBD1. Germline V gene data show CDR1 as SGHRS and CDR2 as YFSETQ. This CDR3 has 16 amino acids. V lost 2 bases to trimming and J lost 6 bases; unmatched junction nucleotides: 10. The CDR3 DNA reads TGCGCCAGCAGCTTTTCCGGGACAGAGGTCGCCGGGGAGCTGTTTTTT. Its translation: CASSFSGTEVAGELFF. Together with reference TRBV5-1 and TRBJ2-2, the CDR3 gives the full variable domain: KAGVTQTPRYLIKTRGQQVTLSCSPISGHRSVSWYQQTPGQGLQFLFEYFSETQRNKGNFPGRFSGRQFSNSRSEMNVSTLELGDSALYLCASSFSGTEVAGELFFGEGSRLTVL.

As to this clone: Other DNA sequences within the sample encode an identical CDR3. The chain has TRBV27 and TRBJ1-5; no clear D. CDR1 MNHEY and CDR2 SMNVEV come from the germline V gene (reference sequence). V lost 6 bases and J 1 base, leaving 7 bases between the germline ends. The CDR3 loop spans 13 amino acids. CDR3 in DNA: TGTGCCAGCAGCCAAGGAAGCAATCAGCCCCAGCATTTT. It yields the protein CASSQGSNQPQHF.

This clone was seen ten or more times. V gene TRBV2 combines with J gene TRBJ1-3; the match to TRBD1 covers 8 bases. V gave up 6 bases and J gave up 0 bases; unmatched junction bases: 7. CDR3 length equals 16 residues. Germline-derived CDR1 and CDR2 are SNHLY and FYNNEI. Written as DNA, the CDR3 is TGTGCCAGCAGAGTGGACAGGGAGCCCTCTGGAAACACCATATATTTT. Translating gives CASRVDREPSGNTIYF.

The J gene is TRBJ1-1, the V gene TRBV6-4, with D possibly matching TRBD1 (5 bases). The V end lost 2 bases, the J end lost 4 bases, and 17 bases lay between the germline ends. The CDR3 has 16 amino acids. CDR1 is MRHNA and CDR2 is SNTAGT in the germline V gene. CDR3 in DNA: TGTGCCAGCAGTGACGGTCCTGGGGGAAGGGGCACTGAAGCTTTCTTT. This gives the protein CASSDGPGGRGTEAFF.

This clone was counted once. V is TRBV11-2 and J is TRBJ1-4; 10 bases fit TRBD1. This CDR3 has 15 amino acids. V shed 4 bases and J 8 bases; nucleotides not matched to a gene: 7. Germline CDR1 and CDR2: SGHAT and FQNNGV. For the CDR3, the DNA is TGTGCCAGCAGCTCCCGACAGGGGGCGCAGGAAAAACTGTTTTTT. Translated: CASSSRQGAQEKLFF.

This chain uses TRBV30 with TRBJ2-2; 10 positions match TRBD2. The ends lost 4 bases at V and 4 bases at J; junction bases unmatched: 12. Germline V CDR1 and CDR2: GTSNPN, SVGIG (reference sequence). This CDR3 is 17 amino acids long. CDR3 bases: TGTGCCTGGACCAAGCGGGAGGGCCTGGGGGGCACCGGGGAGCTGTTTTTT. Its translation: CAWTKREGLGGTGELFF.

The CDR3 region has the DNA TGTGCCAGCACCCCCACCAGGGGGGCGGAGACCCAGTACTTC. It translates to CASTPTRGAETQYF. The rearrangement uses TRBV11-2 and TRBJ2-5; D is perhaps TRBD1 (7 bases). The CDR3 length is 14 residues. Germline assignment: CDR1 SGHAT and CDR2 FQNNGV. V was clipped by 7 bases and J by 5 bases, with 17 bases between them.

The chain recombines TRBV20-1 with TRBJ2-3; the match to TRBD2 covers 10 bases. Germline lookup yields CDR1 DFQATT and CDR2 SNEGSKA (reference sequence). J was trimmed by 10 bases and V by 3 bases; bases with no gene match: 16. The CDR3 extends over 16 amino acids. The CDR3 region is CSASLAGGEDMGPQYF. The CDR3 DNA reads as TGCAGTGCTAGTTTAGCGGGGGGCGAAGATATGGGTCCGCAGTATTTT.

This clone has only one observation. Other DNA sequences in the same sample also yield this CDR3. The chain has TRBV5-1 and TRBJ2-5; D gene ambiguous. This CDR3 contains 13 residues. Trimming left V 0 bases short and J 1 base short, with 4 bases between. CDR1 is SGHRS, CDR2 YFSETQ, per germline. CDR3: CASSLGAQETQYF. CDR3 DNA: TGCGCCAGCAGCTTGGGGGCCCAAGAGACCCAGTACTTC.

This clone was found a few times. The rearrangement joins TRBV12-3 or TRBV12-4 to TRBJ1-5; D gene uncertain. The CDR3 is 12 residues long. Trimming removed 6 bases at V and 6 bases at J, with 9 bases between. Here the CDR3 reads CASSLGIQPQHF. DNA of the CDR3: TGTGCCAGCAGCCTCGGGATTCAGCCCCAGCATTTT.

The chain combines TRBV5-1 with TRBJ2-7, with no clear D. Per germline, CDR1 SGHRS and CDR2 YFSETQ. Trimming left V 1 base short and J 2 bases short, with 10 bases between. This CDR3 is built from 14 residues. The CDR3: CASSLLGQTYEQYF. As DNA, the CDR3 is TGCGCCAGCAGCTTGCTGGGCCAAACCTACGAGCAGTACTTC.

The V and J genes are TRBV5-5 and TRBJ2-1; 8 nucleotides match TRBD2. Germline CDR1 reads SGHKS; CDR2 reads YYEKEE (reference sequence). This CDR3 is 15 amino acids long. V lost 1 base to trimming and J lost 7 bases; unmatched junction nucleotides: 7. CDR3: CASSLSGSFGNEQFF. CDR3 DNA: TGTGCCAGCAGCTTGAGCGGGAGCTTCGGTAATGAGCAGTTCTTC.

The gene calls are TRBV11-2 and TRBJ2-3; no clear D gene. The CDR3 runs to 13 residues. Trimming removed 2 bases at V and 6 bases at J, with 9 bases between. Per germline, CDR1 SGHAT and CDR2 FQNNGV. This chain's CDR3 is CASSLSIRDTQYF. CDR3 coding DNA: TGTGCCAGCAGCTTAAGCATAAGGGATACGCAGTATTTT.

The rearrangement links TRBV27 to TRBJ2-7; 13 bases align to TRBD2. With V trimmed by 6 bases and J by 6 bases, 11 bases remained unmatched. CDR1 is MNHEY, CDR2 SMNVEV, per germline (reference sequence). The CDR3 is made up of 16 amino acids. The CDR3 loop is CASSVRGGLAGTEQYF. CDR3 sequence (DNA): TGTGCCAGCAGCGTGAGAGGGGGACTAGCGGGAACCGAGCAGTACTTC.

The rearrangement uses TRBV19 and TRBJ2-1; 12 nucleotides agree with TRBD1. This CDR3 is 16 amino acids long. V lost 4 bases, J lost 8 bases, and 9 bases stayed unmatched. Germline CDR1 reads LNHDA; CDR2 reads SQIVND (reference sequence). CDR3 coding DNA: TGTGCCAGTAGTACCTCCTCCGGGACAGGGGGCTATGAGCAGTTCTTC. Translation: CASSTSSGTGGYEQFF.

V gene TRBV29-1 combines with J gene TRBJ2-5; no firm D call. V shed 0 bases and J shed 0 bases, with 5 bases lying between them. This CDR3 region has 13 residues. In germline, CDR1 is SQVTM, CDR2 ANQGSEA. CDR3 region: CSVEDRNQETQYF. In DNA form, the CDR3 reads TGCAGCGTTGAAGACAGAAACCAAGAGACCCAGTACTTC.

This clone was observed once. V and J are TRBV27 and TRBJ1-4; perhaps TRBD1 as D (5 bases). Germline CDR1 is MNHEY and CDR2 is SMNVEV (reference sequence). Trimming removed 6 bases at V and 8 bases at J, with 19 bases between. CDR3 length: 15 residues. CDR3 amino acids: CASRPIQEYGEKLFF. CDR3 bases: TGTGCCAGCAGACCTATACAGGAGTATGGCGAAAAACTGTTTTTT.

This clone was seen a single time. This chain links TRBV18 with TRBJ1-2, with 11 positions matching TRBD1. CDR3 length equals 17 residues. The V segment lost 2 bases and the J segment 4 bases; nucleotides outside the gene matches: 9. The germline V gene encodes CDR1 KGHSH and CDR2 LQKENI. The CDR3 is CASSPKGQGALSYGYTF. In DNA, the CDR3 is TGTGCCAGCTCACCAAAAGGACAGGGGGCATTGTCCTATGGCTACACCTTC. The full variable domain, with the rest looked up from reference TRBV18 and TRBJ1-2, is NAGVMQNPRHLVRRRGQEARLRCSPMKGHSHVYWYRQLPEEGLKFMVYLQKENIIDESGMPKERFSAEFPKEGPSILRIQQVVRGDSAAYFCASSPKGQGALSYGYTFGSGTRLTVV.

For the CDR3, the DNA is TGTGCCAGCTCACTACAGGGATCGGACACCGGGGAGCTGTTTTTT. Translated, it gives CASSLQGSDTGELFF. J is TRBJ2-2 and V is TRBV18; a possible D gene is TRBD1 (6 bases). V gave up 4 bases and J gave up 3 bases, with 12 bases separating them. Per the germline V gene, CDR1 is KGHSH and CDR2 is LQKENI. The CDR3 is 15 amino acids.

This clone was detected only once. The chain has TRBV19 and TRBJ2-1; 7 nucleotides match TRBD2. This CDR3 contains 16 residues. Per germline, CDR1 LNHDA and CDR2 SQIVND (reference sequence). The trim removed 3 bases at V and 0 bases at J, leaving 5 bases unmatched. This chain's CDR3 is CASSMASGSSYNEQFF. CDR3 in DNA: TGTGCCAGTAGTATGGCTAGCGGAAGCTCCTACAATGAGCAGTTCTTC.

V usage is TRBV27 and J usage is TRBJ2-7; TRBD2 is a possible D gene (5 bases). This CDR3 is built from 16 residues. The ends were cut back, 6 bases at V and 7 bases at J, with 25 bases in the middle. Germline V gene lookup returns CDR1 MNHEY and CDR2 SMNVEV (reference sequence). This CDR3 reads CASRSRGGISTLEQYF. CDR3 in DNA: TGTGCCAGCAGGTCCCGGGGTGGGATAAGCACCTTGGAGCAGTACTTC.